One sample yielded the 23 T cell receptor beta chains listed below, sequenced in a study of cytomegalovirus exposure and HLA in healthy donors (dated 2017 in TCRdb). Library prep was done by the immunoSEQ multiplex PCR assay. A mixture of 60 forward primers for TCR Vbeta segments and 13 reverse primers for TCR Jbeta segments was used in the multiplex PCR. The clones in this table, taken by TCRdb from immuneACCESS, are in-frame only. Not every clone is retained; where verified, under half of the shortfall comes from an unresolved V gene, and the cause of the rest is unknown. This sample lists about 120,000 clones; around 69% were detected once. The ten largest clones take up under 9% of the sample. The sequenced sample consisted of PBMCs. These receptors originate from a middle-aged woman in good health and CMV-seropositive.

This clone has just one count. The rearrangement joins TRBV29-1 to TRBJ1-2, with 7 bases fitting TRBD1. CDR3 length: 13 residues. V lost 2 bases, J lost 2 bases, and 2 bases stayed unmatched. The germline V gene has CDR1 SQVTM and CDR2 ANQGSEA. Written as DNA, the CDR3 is TGCAGCGTTGAAACACAGGGGAACTATGGCTACACCTTC. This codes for CSVETQGNYGYTF.

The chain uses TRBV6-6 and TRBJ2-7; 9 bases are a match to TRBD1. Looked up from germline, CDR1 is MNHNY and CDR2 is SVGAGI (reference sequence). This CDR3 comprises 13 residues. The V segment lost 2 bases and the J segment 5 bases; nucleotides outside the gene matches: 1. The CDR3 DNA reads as TGTGCCAGCAGTTACGACAGGGGGAACGAGCAGTACTTC. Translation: CASSYDRGNEQYF.

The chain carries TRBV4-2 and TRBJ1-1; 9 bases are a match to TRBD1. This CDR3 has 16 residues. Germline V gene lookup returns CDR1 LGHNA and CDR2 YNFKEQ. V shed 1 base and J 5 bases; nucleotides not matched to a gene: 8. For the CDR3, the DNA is TGTGCCAGCAGCCAAGTCGCGACAGGGGGATGGACTGAAGCTTTCTTT. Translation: CASSQVATGGWTEAFF.

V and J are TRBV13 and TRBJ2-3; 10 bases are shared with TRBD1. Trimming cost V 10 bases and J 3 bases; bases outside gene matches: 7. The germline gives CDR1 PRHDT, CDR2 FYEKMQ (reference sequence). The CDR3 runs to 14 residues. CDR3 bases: TGTGCCACCGCCGGGACAGGGGCAACAGATACGCAGTATTTT. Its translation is CATAGTGATDTQYF.

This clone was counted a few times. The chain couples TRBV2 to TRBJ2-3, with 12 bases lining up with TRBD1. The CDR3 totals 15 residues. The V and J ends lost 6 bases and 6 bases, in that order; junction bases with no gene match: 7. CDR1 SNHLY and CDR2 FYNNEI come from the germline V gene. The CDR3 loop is CASSTGTGGRDTQYF. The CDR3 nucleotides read TGTGCCAGCAGCACCGGGACAGGGGGCAGGGATACGCAGTATTTT.

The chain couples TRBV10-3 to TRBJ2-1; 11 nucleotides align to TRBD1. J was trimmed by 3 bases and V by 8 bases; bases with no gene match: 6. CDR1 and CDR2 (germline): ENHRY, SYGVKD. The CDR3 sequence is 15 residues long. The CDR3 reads CAIAAGTGGYNEQFF. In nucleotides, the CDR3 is TGTGCCATCGCTGCCGGGACAGGGGGCTACAATGAGCAGTTCTTC.

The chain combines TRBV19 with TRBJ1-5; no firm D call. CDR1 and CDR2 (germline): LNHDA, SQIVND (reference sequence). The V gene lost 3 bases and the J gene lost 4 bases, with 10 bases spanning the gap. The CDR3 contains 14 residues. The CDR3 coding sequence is TGTGCCAGTAGTATTACGGCAGCGAATCAGCCCCAGCATTTT. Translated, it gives CASSITAANQPQHF. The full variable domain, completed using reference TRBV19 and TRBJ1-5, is DGGITQSPKYLFRKEGQNVTLSCEQNLNHDAMYWYRQDPGQGLRLIYYSQIVNDFQKGDIAEGYSVSREKKESFPLTVTSAQKNPTAFYLCASSITAANQPQHFGDGTRLSIL.

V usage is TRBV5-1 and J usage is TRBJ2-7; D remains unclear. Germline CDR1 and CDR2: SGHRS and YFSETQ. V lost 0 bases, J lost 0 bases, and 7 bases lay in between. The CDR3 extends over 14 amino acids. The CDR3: CASSLATSSYEQYF. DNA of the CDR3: TGCGCCAGCAGCTTGGCCACAAGCTCCTACGAGCAGTACTTC.

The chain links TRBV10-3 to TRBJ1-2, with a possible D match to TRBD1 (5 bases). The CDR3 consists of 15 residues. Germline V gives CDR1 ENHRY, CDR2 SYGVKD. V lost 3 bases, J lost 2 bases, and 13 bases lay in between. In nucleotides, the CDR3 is TGTGCCATCAGTGACTCCGACAGACCGAACTATGGCTACACCTTC. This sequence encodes CAISDSDRPNYGYTF.

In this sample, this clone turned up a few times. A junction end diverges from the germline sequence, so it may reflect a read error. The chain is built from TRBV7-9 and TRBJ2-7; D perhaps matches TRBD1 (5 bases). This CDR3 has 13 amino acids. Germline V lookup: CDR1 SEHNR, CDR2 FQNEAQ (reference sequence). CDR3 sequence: CSSSLVGDYEQYF. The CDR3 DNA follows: TGTTCCAGCAGCTTAGTAGGGGACTACGAGCAGTACTTC. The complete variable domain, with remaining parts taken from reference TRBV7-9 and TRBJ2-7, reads DTGVSQNPRHKITKRGQNVTFRCDPISEHNRLYWYRQTLGQGPEFLTYFQNEAQLEKSRLLSDRFSAERPKGSFSTLEIQRTEQGDSAMYLCSSSLVGDYEQYFGPGTRLTVT.

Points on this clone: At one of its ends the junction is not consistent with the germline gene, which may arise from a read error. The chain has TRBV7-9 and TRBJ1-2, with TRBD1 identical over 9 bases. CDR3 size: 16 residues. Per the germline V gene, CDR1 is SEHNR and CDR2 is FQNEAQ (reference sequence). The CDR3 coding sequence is TGTTCCAGCAGCCGACAGGGGGGCGGCCTTCCCTATGGCTACACCTTC. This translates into CSSSRQGGGLPYGYTF.

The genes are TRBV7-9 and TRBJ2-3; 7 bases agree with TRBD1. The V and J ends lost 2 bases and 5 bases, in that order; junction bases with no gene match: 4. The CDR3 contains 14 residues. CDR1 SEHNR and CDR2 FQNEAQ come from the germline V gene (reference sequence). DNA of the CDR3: TGTGCCAGCAGCTTATGGCAGGGGGTAGATACGCAGTATTTT. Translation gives CASSLWQGVDTQYF.

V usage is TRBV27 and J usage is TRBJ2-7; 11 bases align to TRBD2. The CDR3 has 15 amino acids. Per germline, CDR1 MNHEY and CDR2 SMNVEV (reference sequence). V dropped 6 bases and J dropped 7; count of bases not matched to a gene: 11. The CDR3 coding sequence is TGTGCCAGCAGCCAATCTAGCGGGGGGCTGCTTGAGCAGTACTTC. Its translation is CASSQSSGGLLEQYF.

The CDR3 nucleotides read TGTGCCAGCACCCCCGGGAGGGCCGCAGATACGCAGTATTTT. Translating it yields CASTPGRAADTQYF. This chain uses TRBV2 with TRBJ2-3, with 8 bases matching TRBD2. The CDR3 has 14 residues. Germline CDR1 is SNHLY and CDR2 is FYNNEI. The trim removed 7 bases at V and 4 bases at J, leaving 7 bases unmatched.

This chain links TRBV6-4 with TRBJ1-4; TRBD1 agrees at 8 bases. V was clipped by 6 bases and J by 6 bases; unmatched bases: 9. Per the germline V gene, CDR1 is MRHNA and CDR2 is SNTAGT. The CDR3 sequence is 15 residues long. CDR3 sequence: CASSASGGADEKLFF. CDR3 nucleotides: TGTGCCAGCAGCGCCTCAGGGGGCGCGGATGAAAAACTGTTTTTT.

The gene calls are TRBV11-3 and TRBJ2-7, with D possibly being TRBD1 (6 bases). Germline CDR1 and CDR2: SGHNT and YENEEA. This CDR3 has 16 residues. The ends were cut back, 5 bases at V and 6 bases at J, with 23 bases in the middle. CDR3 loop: CASSVRNRADDSEQYF. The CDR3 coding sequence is TGTGCCAGCAGCGTAAGAAACAGGGCGGACGACTCCGAGCAGTACTTC. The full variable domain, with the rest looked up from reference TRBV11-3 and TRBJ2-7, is EAGVVQSPRYKIIEKKQPVAFWCNPISGHNTLYWYLQNLGQGPELLIRYENEEAVDDSQLPKDRFSAERLKGVDSTLKIQPAELGDSAVYLCASSVRNRADDSEQYFGPGTRLTVT.

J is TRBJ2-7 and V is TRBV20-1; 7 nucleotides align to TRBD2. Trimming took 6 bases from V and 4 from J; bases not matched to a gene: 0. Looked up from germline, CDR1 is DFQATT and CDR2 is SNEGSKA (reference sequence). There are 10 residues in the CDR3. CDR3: CSAGRYEQYF. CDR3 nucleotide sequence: TGCAGTGCCGGGAGGTACGAGCAGTACTTC.

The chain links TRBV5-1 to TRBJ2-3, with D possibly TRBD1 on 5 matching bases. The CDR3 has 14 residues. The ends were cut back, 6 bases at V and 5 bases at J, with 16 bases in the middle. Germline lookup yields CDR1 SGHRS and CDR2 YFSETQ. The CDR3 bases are TGCGCCAGCACGGTCTCAGGGTCGATAGATACGCAGTATTTT. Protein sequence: CASTVSGSIDTQYF.

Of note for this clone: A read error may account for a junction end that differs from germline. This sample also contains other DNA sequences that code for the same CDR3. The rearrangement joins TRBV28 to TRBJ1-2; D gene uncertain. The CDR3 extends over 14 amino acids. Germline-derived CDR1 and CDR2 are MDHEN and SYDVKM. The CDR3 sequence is CASSLSGRDYGYTF. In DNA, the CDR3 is TGTGCCAGCAGTTTATCGGGGAGGGATTATGGCTACACTTTC.

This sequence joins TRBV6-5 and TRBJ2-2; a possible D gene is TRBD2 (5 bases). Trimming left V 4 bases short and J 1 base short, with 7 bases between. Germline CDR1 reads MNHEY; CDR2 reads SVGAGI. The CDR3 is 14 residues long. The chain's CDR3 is CASSSGGNTGELFF. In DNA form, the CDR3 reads TGTGCCAGCAGTTCTGGAGGGAACACCGGGGAGCTGTTTTTT.

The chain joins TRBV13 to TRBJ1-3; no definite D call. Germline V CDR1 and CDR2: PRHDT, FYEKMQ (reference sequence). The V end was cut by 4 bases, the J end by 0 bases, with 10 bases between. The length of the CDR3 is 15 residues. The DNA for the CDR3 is TGTGCCAGCAGCTCAGTCTTGCTCTCTGGAAACACCATATATTTT. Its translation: CASSSVLLSGNTIYF. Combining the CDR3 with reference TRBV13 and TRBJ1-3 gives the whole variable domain AAGVIQSPRHLIKEKRETATLKCYPIPRHDTVYWYQQGPGQDPQFLISFYEKMQSDKGSIPDRFSAQQFSDYHSELNMSSLELGDSALYFCASSSVLLSGNTIYFGEGSWLTVV.

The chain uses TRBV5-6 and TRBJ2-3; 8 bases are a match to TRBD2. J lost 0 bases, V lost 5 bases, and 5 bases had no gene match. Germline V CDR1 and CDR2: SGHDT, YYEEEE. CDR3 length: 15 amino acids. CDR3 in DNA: TGTGCCAGCAGTCGTAGCGGGGTTAGCACAGATACGCAGTATTTT. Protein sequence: CASSRSGVSTDTQYF.

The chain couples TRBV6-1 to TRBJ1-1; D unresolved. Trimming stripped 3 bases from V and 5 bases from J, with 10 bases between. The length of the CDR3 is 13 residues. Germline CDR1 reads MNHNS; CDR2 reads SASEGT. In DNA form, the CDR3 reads TGTGCCAGCAGTGATAGTTCCCGGACTGAAGCTTTCTTT. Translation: CASSDSSRTEAFF.